One sample yielded the 7 T cell receptor beta chains listed below, sequenced in a study of identical twins. MiXCR, run by TCRdb on the 5' RACE reads, gives a single entry per CDR3 protein. Among roughly 1,500,000 distinct CDR3 sequences listed, about 30% were seen once. Sequenced sample: cord blood. The receptor source for this set is a newborn girl in good health.

For this clonotype: At one end the junction does not follow the germline gene, possibly because of a read error. The V call is TRBV5-1, the J call TRBJ2-3; TRBD2 agrees at 8 bases. CDR1 is SGHRS and CDR2 is YFSETQ in the germline V gene. The CDR3 is 16 residues long. The CDR3: CASSLSSGAGEDAQYF. CDR3 in DNA: TGCGCCAGCAGCTTGTCTAGCGGAGCGGGAGAAGATGCGCAGTATTTT.

This clonotype was observed a few times. V is TRBV19 and J is TRBJ2-3, with D possibly matching TRBD1 (5 bases). The germline V gene has CDR1 LNHDA and CDR2 SQIVND (reference sequence). CDR3 length: 12 amino acids. V lost 10 bases and J 8 bases, leaving 16 bases between the germline ends. CDR3 in amino acids: CATGSFRGTQYF. The CDR3 region has the DNA TGTGCCACTGGGTCGTTTAGGGGTACGCAGTATTTT.

This clonotype was observed a handful of times. The rearrangement links TRBV28 to TRBJ1-2; maybe TRBD1 (5 bases). Trimming shortened V by 4 bases and J by 5 bases, and 17 bases separated the two germline ends. CDR3 length: 15 residues. Germline assignment: CDR1 MDHEN and CDR2 SYDVKM. CDR3 sequence: CASSWGDPPPYGYTF. In nucleotides, the CDR3 is TGTGCCAGCAGTTGGGGGGACCCCCCCCCATATGGCTACACCTTC.

This chain links TRBV7-2 with TRBJ2-3; D is possibly TRBD2 (5 bases). The length of the CDR3 is 17 residues. Deletions cut 2 bases from V and 5 bases from J, with 20 bases between. Germline V lookup: CDR1 SGHTA, CDR2 FQGNSA. CDR3 nucleotide sequence: TGTGCCAGCAGCTTAAGGTCCAGCGGATTTAGGGTAGATACGCAGTATTTT. This sequence encodes CASSLRSSGFRVDTQYF.

This clonotype showed up many times. J is TRBJ2-4 and V is TRBV20-1; the D is unclear. The ends were cut back, 3 bases at V and 0 bases at J, with 6 bases in the middle. The CDR3 contains 13 residues. CDR1 and CDR2 (germline): DFQATT, SNEGSKA (reference sequence). The CDR3 spells CSARVAAKNIQYF. The CDR3 coding sequence is TGCAGTGCTAGGGTTGCAGCCAAAAACATTCAGTACTTC.

This clonotype was detected a few times. The rearrangement joins TRBV7-8 to TRBJ2-1; D tentatively fits TRBD1 or TRBD2 (5 bases each). V was trimmed by 2 bases and J by 7 bases, leaving 21 bases between them. Germline lookup yields CDR1 SGHVS and CDR2 FQNEAQ. This CDR3 has 17 residues. CDR3 loop: CASSLYGAMVGKNEQFF. For the CDR3, the DNA is TGTGCCAGCAGCTTATACGGGGCTATGGTAGGGAAGAATGAGCAGTTCTTC.

This clonotype occurred a few times. CDR3 bases: TGCAGTGCTATCGCGACAGTCTATGGCTACACCTTC. Its protein is CSAIATVYGYTF. The J gene is TRBJ1-2, the V gene TRBV20-1, with D perhaps TRBD1 (5 bases). This CDR3 is built from 12 residues. Germline V gene data show CDR1 as DFQATT and CDR2 as SNEGSKA (reference sequence). Between the trimmed V and J ends, which lost 4 bases and 4 bases, there was a span of 10 bases.